The 32 T cell receptor beta chains reported below all come from one sample, sequenced in a study of CD8 T cells in Susac syndrome. An amount of RNA that ranged from roughly 0.5 to 1 ug was reverse transcribed with random hexamers. TCRdb re-analysed the immunoSEQ multiplex PCR reads in MiXCR, keeping a single row per CDR3 protein. In the table there are more than 150,000 distinct CDR3 sequences, about 95% of which are singletons. Sequenced material: CD8+ T cells from PBMCs. All receptors come from a human donor with Susac syndrome.

The rearrangement uses TRBV7-9 and TRBJ2-1; perhaps TRBD2 as D (7 bases). Germline V gene lookup returns CDR1 SEHNR and CDR2 FQNEAQ (reference sequence). The ends were cut back, 6 bases at V and 3 bases at J, with 21 bases in the middle. The CDR3 is 17 amino acids. CDR3 sequence (DNA): TGTGCCAGCAGTTTAATCCGGGGAGGGGGGAACTACAATGAGCAGTTCTTC. Translated: CASSLIRGGGNYNEQFF.

The rearrangement links TRBV4-1 to TRBJ2-5; 13 bases map to TRBD2. This CDR3 is built from 17 residues. With V trimmed by 4 bases and J by 3 bases, 8 bases remained unmatched. Germline V gene sequence: CDR1 MGHRA, CDR2 YSYEKL. CDR3 region: CASSRGLAGVNEETQYF. The CDR3 nucleotides read TGCGCCAGCAGCCGTGGACTAGCGGGAGTTAACGAAGAGACCCAGTACTTC.

The chain links TRBV2 to TRBJ2-3; 9 positions match TRBD1. With V trimmed by 8 bases and J by 3 bases, 9 bases remained unmatched. The germline CDR1 and CDR2 sequences are SNHLY and FYNNEI. This CDR3 contains 15 residues. The chain's CDR3 is CASYPGTGMTDTQYF. The CDR3 coding sequence is TGTGCCAGCTACCCCGGGACAGGGATGACAGATACGCAGTATTTT.

V and J are TRBV15 and TRBJ2-7; D might be TRBD1 (6 bases). Germline lookup yields CDR1 LNHNV and CDR2 YYDKDF (reference sequence). This CDR3 has 13 amino acids. Trimming removed 0 bases at V and 6 bases at J, with 9 bases between. CDR3 protein: CATSRERGGEQYF. The CDR3 region has the DNA TGTGCCACCAGCAGAGAAAGAGGGGGCGAGCAGTACTTC. Full variable domain (rest looked up from reference TRBV15 and TRBJ2-7): DAMVIQNPRYQVTQFGKPVTLSCSQTLNHNVMYWYQQKSSQAPKLLFHYYDKDFNNEADTPDNFQSRRPNTSFCFLDIRSPGLGDTAMYLCATSRERGGEQYFGPGTRLTVT.

The chain carries TRBV27 and TRBJ2-7; a weak D match, TRBD2 (7 bases). Trimming took off 2 bases at V and 3 bases at J, with 11 bases between the two ends. Germline CDR1 is MNHEY and CDR2 is SMNVEV (reference sequence). CDR3 length: 14 amino acids. For the CDR3, the DNA is TGTGCCAGCAGTTTAAAGGGGGGGGTCTACGAGCAGTACTTC. Translating it yields CASSLKGGVYEQYF.

J is TRBJ2-1 and V is TRBV27, with TRBD1 identical over 7 bases. The V segment lost 2 bases and the J segment 6 bases; nucleotides outside the gene matches: 4. Germline CDR1 is MNHEY and CDR2 is SMNVEV (reference sequence). CDR3 length equals 14 residues. CDR3 nucleotide sequence: TGTGCCAGCAGTTTACAGGGGGAAAGCAATGAGCAGTTCTTC. This encodes CASSLQGESNEQFF.

J is TRBJ2-1 and V is TRBV18; D remains unclear. Germline-derived CDR1 and CDR2 are KGHSH and LQKENI. Deletions cut 4 bases from V and 1 base from J, with 8 bases between. The CDR3 is 14 residues long. CDR3 loop: CASSLIGSYNEQFF. CDR3 coding DNA: TGTGCCAGCTCACTCATTGGGTCCTACAATGAGCAGTTCTTC.

The chain employs TRBV5-6 and TRBJ1-4; D not certain. The CDR3 has 13 residues. Germline V lookup: CDR1 SGHDT, CDR2 YYEEEE. V lost 1 base and J lost 5, with 6 bases in between. The CDR3 protein is CASSLTENEKLFF. The CDR3 DNA reads as TGTGCCAGCAGCTTGACTGAGAATGAAAAACTGTTTTTT.

V usage is TRBV9 and J usage is TRBJ2-1; TRBD2 agrees at 7 bases. CDR3 size: 14 residues. J lost 3 bases, V lost 5 bases, and 5 bases had no gene match. Germline-derived CDR1 and CDR2 are SGDLS and YYNGEE. The CDR3 region is CASSHGTNYNEQFF. CDR3 nucleotide sequence: TGTGCCAGCAGTCACGGGACTAACTACAATGAGCAGTTCTTC.

The gene calls are TRBV4-1 and TRBJ2-7, with D perhaps TRBD2 (6 bases). CDR1 and CDR2 (germline): MGHRA, YSYEKL. This CDR3 has 15 amino acids. V was pared by 0 bases and J by 3 bases, with 12 bases between. The CDR3 spells CASSQDSGSYYEQYF. In DNA form, the CDR3 reads TGCGCCAGCAGCCAAGATAGCGGCAGTTACTACGAGCAGTACTTC.

This chain uses TRBV13 with TRBJ1-1; a possible D gene is TRBD1 (5 bases). CDR3 length: 13 residues. Deletions cut 5 bases from V and 4 bases from J, with 11 bases between. Germline V gene sequence: CDR1 PRHDT, CDR2 FYEKMQ (reference sequence). The CDR3 protein is CASSHLGGTEAFF. The CDR3 DNA reads TGTGCCAGCAGCCATCTGGGGGGCACTGAAGCTTTCTTT.

The chain combines TRBV12-3 or TRBV12-4 with TRBJ1-4; 9 bases map to TRBD1. The CDR3 is 16 residues long. Trimming at V came to 2 bases and at J to 6 bases, leaving 7 bases not matched to a gene. The CDR3 loop reads CASSLPVGQGYEKLFF. DNA of the CDR3: TGTGCCAGCAGTTTACCGGTGGGACAGGGTTATGAAAAACTGTTTTTT.

The chain links TRBV27 to TRBJ2-7, with 11 bases matching TRBD2. CDR3 length: 18 residues. CDR1 is MNHEY, CDR2 SMNVEV, per germline (reference sequence). Trimming cost V 1 base and J 2 bases; bases outside gene matches: 10. In DNA, the CDR3 is TGTGCCAGCAGTTTATGGGCTAGCGGGAGGATAAGTACCTACGAGCAGTACTTC. Protein sequence: CASSLWASGRISTYEQYF.

The rearrangement joins TRBV5-6 to TRBJ2-3; TRBD2 matches 11 bases. Unmatched junction bases numbered 5, after V lost 2 bases and J lost 3 bases. Germline lookup yields CDR1 SGHDT and CDR2 YYEEEE. The CDR3 sequence is 16 residues long. CDR3 protein: CASSFVAGGTTDTQYF. The DNA for the CDR3 is TGTGCCAGCAGCTTCGTAGCGGGGGGGACAACAGATACGCAGTATTTT. Based on the CDR3 plus reference TRBV5-6 and TRBJ2-3, the full variable domain is DAGVTQSPTHLIKTRGQQVTLRCSPKSGHDTVSWYQQALGQGPQFIFQYYEEEERQRGNFPDRFSGHQFPNYSSELNVNALLLGDSALYLCASSFVAGGTTDTQYFGPGTRLTVL.

This clonotype was counted a single time. The chain combines TRBV9 with TRBJ2-3; unclear D gene. Per germline, CDR1 SGDLS and CDR2 YYNGEE. The CDR3 has 15 residues. V gave up 0 bases and J gave up 0 bases, with 8 bases separating them. The CDR3 DNA reads TGTGCCAGCAGCGTAGGTGGCCGAAGCACAGATACGCAGTATTTT. The encoded protein is CASSVGGRSTDTQYF.

The chain joins TRBV7-9 to TRBJ2-6, with 9 positions matching TRBD1. This CDR3 comprises 19 residues. V dropped 4 bases and J dropped 0; count of bases not matched to a gene: 10. In germline, CDR1 is SEHNR, CDR2 FQNEAQ (reference sequence). CDR3 in DNA: TGTGCCAGCAGCTCCTCCGGGACAGGGTACTTCTCTGGGGCCAACGTCCTGACTTTC. Translated: CASSSSGTGYFSGANVLTF.

CDR3 sequence (DNA): TGCAGCGTCAAAACCGGGACAGGGCGGGAGGTTTTTTCTGAAGCTTTCTTT. This encodes CSVKTGTGREVFSEAFF. The J gene is TRBJ1-1, the V gene TRBV29-1, with TRBD1 matching over 9 bases. The trim removed 6 bases at V and 6 bases at J, leaving 20 bases unmatched. The CDR3 is made up of 17 amino acids. Germline V gene data show CDR1 as SQVTM and CDR2 as ANQGSEA.

This sequence joins TRBV6-2 or TRBV6-3 and TRBJ2-7, with TRBD2 as a possible D gene (6 bases). The CDR3 contains 14 residues. Germline CDR1 MNHEY, CDR2 SVGEGT. Deletions cut 7 bases from V and 6 bases from J, with 19 bases between. CDR3: CASTSVGVGSEQYF. DNA of the CDR3: TGTGCCAGCACCTCCGTGGGGGTCGGGAGCGAGCAGTACTTC.

The V gene is TRBV20-1, the J gene TRBJ2-2; D not resolved. Germline V gene sequence: CDR1 DFQATT, CDR2 SNEGSKA (reference sequence). CDR3 length equals 14 residues. V lost 3 bases to trimming and J lost 3 bases, with 11 bases between them. DNA of the CDR3: TGCAGTGCTAGTAAAGGGCTTGACACCGGGGAGCTGTTTTTT. It codes for CSASKGLDTGELFF.

V is TRBV15 and J is TRBJ1-1, with D possibly matching TRBD1 (6 bases). Trimming removed 4 bases at V and 1 base at J, with 13 bases between. CDR3 length: 15 residues. Germline values: CDR1 LNHNV, CDR2 YYDKDF (reference sequence). CDR3 coding DNA: TGTGCCACCAGCAATTACCCGACAGGGAACACTGAAGCTTTCTTT. This translates into CATSNYPTGNTEAFF.

The V and J genes are TRBV25-1 and TRBJ1-5, with 9 bases matching TRBD1. The V gene's germline CDR1 is MGHDK and CDR2 SYGVNS. The ends lost 2 bases at V and 7 bases at J; junction bases unmatched: 3. This CDR3 has 14 amino acids. CDR3 sequence reads: CASSEGQGRQPQHF. The CDR3 DNA reads TGTGCCAGCAGTGAAGGACAGGGGAGACAGCCCCAGCATTTT.

This sequence joins TRBV19 and TRBJ2-7; tentatively, D is TRBD1 (6 bases). The CDR3 totals 14 residues. Trimming removed 5 bases at V and 2 bases at J, with 13 bases between. Germline CDR1 reads LNHDA; CDR2 reads SQIVND (reference sequence). CDR3 region: CASSADSDPYEQYF. The CDR3 DNA reads as TGTGCCAGTAGTGCGGACAGCGATCCCTACGAGCAGTACTTC.

This chain's CDR3 is CASSSTGVTYEQYF. CDR3 nucleotides: TGTGCCAGCAGCTCTACAGGTGTTACCTACGAGCAGTACTTC. The V call is TRBV5-6, the J call TRBJ2-7; possibly TRBD1 for D (5 bases). V lost 3 bases and J 2 bases, leaving 12 bases between the germline ends. Germline V gene sequence: CDR1 SGHDT, CDR2 YYEEEE. The CDR3 sequence is 14 residues long.

The chain combines TRBV2 with TRBJ1-2, with TRBD1 identical over 8 bases. With V trimmed by 0 bases and J by 1 base, 4 bases remained unmatched. CDR3 length: 16 amino acids. Germline CDR1 is SNHLY and CDR2 is FYNNEI. CDR3 DNA sequence: TGTGCCAGCAGTGAAGCTGAGGGACAGGTTAACTATGGCTACACCTTC. Translation: CASSEAEGQVNYGYTF.

V gene TRBV7-6 combines with J gene TRBJ1-5, with D uncertain. The CDR3 has 15 amino acids. Germline lookup yields CDR1 SGHVS and CDR2 FNYEAQ. Trimming cost V 5 bases and J 5 bases, with 16 bases left between them. CDR3 protein: CASSPRPGDDQPQHF. CDR3 in DNA: TGTGCCAGCAGCCCCCGCCCCGGGGATGATCAGCCCCAGCATTTT.

This clonotype occurred once. V usage is TRBV18 and J usage is TRBJ1-2; 8 bases are shared with TRBD1. V lost 3 bases to trimming and J lost 1 base; unmatched junction nucleotides: 7. The CDR3 has 16 amino acids. Germline V CDR1 and CDR2: KGHSH, LQKENI. DNA of the CDR3: TGTGCCAGCTCACCCAGCCCGACAGGGGTTAACTATGGCTACACCTTC. Amino acid sequence: CASSPSPTGVNYGYTF.

V and J are TRBV28 and TRBJ1-5, with D unresolved. Germline CDR1 and CDR2: MDHEN and SYDVKM. V dropped 2 bases and J dropped 6 bases, with 8 bases sitting between them. This CDR3 has 13 residues. CDR3 amino acids: CASSLLRRQPQHF. DNA of the CDR3: TGTGCCAGCAGTTTACTTAGACGTCAGCCCCAGCATTTT.

This clonotype was observed once. The V call is TRBV29-1, the J call TRBJ1-2; D remains unclear. The CDR3 runs 11 residues. CDR1 is SQVTM, CDR2 ANQGSEA, per germline. V was shortened by 3 bases and J by 8 bases, with 10 bases between the two germline ends. The CDR3 reads CSVEGGRGYTF. DNA of the CDR3: TGCAGCGTTGAGGGTGGAAGGGGCTACACCTTC. Looking up the rest from reference TRBV29-1 and TRBJ1-2 gives the full variable domain: SAVISQKPSRDICQRGTSLTIQCQVDSQVTMMFWYRQQPGQSLTLIATANQGSEATYESGFVIDKFPISRPNLTFSTLTVSNMSPEDSSIYLCSVEGGRGYTFGSGTRLTVV.

The chain has TRBV2 and TRBJ1-2; TRBD1 might be the D (6 bases). This CDR3 has 13 amino acids. CDR1 and CDR2 (germline): SNHLY, FYNNEI. V was pared by 7 bases and J by 7 bases, with 16 bases between. DNA for the CDR3: TGTGCCAGCAAAGAACAGGGTTTTCTTGGCTACACCTTC. Translating gives CASKEQGFLGYTF.

The chain employs TRBV29-1 and TRBJ2-5; D assignment may be TRBD1 or TRBD2 (5 bases each). Germline CDR1 and CDR2: SQVTM and ANQGSEA. V was pared by 6 bases and J by 4 bases, with 18 bases between. This CDR3 has 14 residues. CDR3 loop: CSVFGTGKIETQYF. Here the CDR3 DNA reads TGCAGCGTATTTGGGACGGGGAAAATAGAGACCCAGTACTTC. Variable domain in full (rest from reference TRBV29-1 and TRBJ2-5): SAVISQKPSRDICQRGTSLTIQCQVDSQVTMMFWYRQQPGQSLTLIATANQGSEATYESGFVIDKFPISRPNLTFSTLTVSNMSPEDSSIYLCSVFGTGKIETQYFGPGTRLLVL.

V usage is TRBV25-1 and J usage is TRBJ2-5, with TRBD2 identical over 14 bases. After removal of 4 bases from V and 5 bases from J, the junction contained 6 bases not matched to a gene. CDR3 length: 16 residues. Per the germline V gene, CDR1 is MGHDK and CDR2 is SYGVNS. The DNA of the CDR3 is TGTGCCAGCAGTGGACTAGCGGGAGGGCCGGGGGAGACCCAGTACTTC. This codes for CASSGLAGGPGETQYF.

The chain employs TRBV30 and TRBJ1-5; D not resolved. The V end lost 0 bases, the J end lost 5 bases, and 8 bases lay between the germline ends. The CDR3 spans 13 residues. Per the germline V gene, CDR1 is GTSNPN and CDR2 is SVGIG (reference sequence). The CDR3 nucleotides read TGTGCCTGGAGTGTTTCTTTGTATCAGCCCCAGCATTTT. Its translation: CAWSVSLYQPQHF.